The clone carrying this T cell receptor beta chain has a count of ten or more. The data were obtained in a study of T cells after yellow fever vaccination. Germline V CDR1 and CDR2: SGHTA, FQGNSA. Unmatched junction bases numbered 7, after V lost 5 bases and J lost 1 base. The CDR3 length is 15 residues. TCRdb re-called the 5' RACE reads with MiXCR, one entry per CDR3 protein. In the table there are 300,000 to 400,000 distinct CDR3 sequences, about 8.3% of which are singletons. The specimen was PBMCs, collected more than 35 days after the first yellow fever vaccination. The TCR sequence derives from a man aged 18 to 30 who received the YFV17D yellow fever vaccine. The V call is TRBV7-2, the J call TRBJ1-1; 7 bases align to TRBD1. The DNA for the CDR3 is TGTGCCAGCAGCGGTCCAGGGGGAGAGAACACTGAAGCTTTCTTT. Protein product: CASSGPGGENTEAFF. The full variable domain, with the rest looked up from reference TRBV7-2 and TRBJ1-1, is GAGVSQSPSNKVTEKGKDVELRCDPISGHTALYWYRQSLGQGLEFLIYFQGNSAPDKSGLPSDRFSAERTGGSVSTLTIQRTQQEDSAVYLCASSGPGGENTEAFFGQGTRLTVV.